This is a list of T cell receptor beta chains from one sample in a study of cytomegalovirus exposure and HLA in healthy donors. The assay was immunoSEQ multiplex PCR, and TCRdb's table has in-frame clones only and misses some. The sample lists 200,000 to 250,000 clones, over 65% occurring once. The specimen was PBMCs. Every receptor here comes from a man aged 40-50 years in good health and CMV-seronegative. Each CDR3 is given with its conserved first and last residue. A D gene is named only where the DNA matches it firmly. Some rows have no size entry. The others give once, few or many, or a class for an expanded clone.

v_call	d_call	clone_size	j_call	cdr3_nt	cdr3_aa
TRBV7-9	TRBD1	few	TRBJ1-1	TGTGCCAGCAGCTTAGGGACAGGGCGAAACACTGAAGCTTTCTTT	CASSLGTGRNTEAFF
TRBV5-1	TRBD2	-	TRBJ2-5	TGCGCCAGCAGCGGGGGACTAGCGGGAGGGGAGACCCAGTACTTC	CASSGGLAGGETQYF
TRBV5-1	TRBD2	-	TRBJ2-1	TGCGCCAGCAGCTTTTCGGCGGGAGGTGAGCAGTTCTTC	CASSFSAGGEQFF
TRBV5-1	-	-	TRBJ2-3	TGCGCCAGCAGCTTGGATGGGGCCCCCAGCACAGATACGCAGTATTTT	CASSLDGAPSTDTQYF
TRBV5-5	-	-	TRBJ1-5	TGTGCCAGCAGCTTGTACGGGGATCAGCCCCAGCATTTT	CASSLYGDQPQHF
TRBV9	-	-	TRBJ2-7	TGTGCCAGCAGCGTAGGCCGGGGATCGTCCTACGAGCAGTACTTC	CASSVGRGSSYEQYF
TRBV5-1	-	-	TRBJ2-1	TGCGCCAGCAGCTCCACTCAACGCTCCTACAATGAGCAGTTCTTC	CASSSTQRSYNEQFF
TRBV7-8	TRBD2	-	TRBJ2-1	TGTGCCAGCAGCTTTAGACTAGCGGGAGAACCTGGGAATGAGCAGTTCTTC	CASSFRLAGEPGNEQFF
TRBV5-4	-	-	TRBJ1-1	TGTGCCAGCAGCTCTGTCTTGAACACTGAAGCTTTCTTT	CASSSVLNTEAFF
TRBV6-5	-	-	TRBJ2-1	TGTGCCAGCAGCTCCCGTCGGAATGAGCAGTTCTTC	CASSSRRNEQFF
TRBV7-7	-	few	TRBJ1-1	TGTGCCAGCGGGGGGACTGAAGCTTTCTTT	CASGGTEAFF
TRBV10-1	TRBD1	-	TRBJ2-1	TGCGCCAGCAATCCCGGACAGGGGGCGAGGAATGAGCAGTTCTTC	CASNPGQGARNEQFF
TRBV15	-	-	TRBJ2-7	TGTGCCACCAGCAGAGATCAAGGGTTAGCGGTTTACGAGCAGTACTTC	CATSRDQGLAVYEQYF
TRBV28	TRBD2	-	TRBJ2-3	TGTGCCAGCAGTTTAAGAGGACTAGTCTCGGATACGCAGTATTTT	CASSLRGLVSDTQYF
TRBV9	-	-	TRBJ2-5	TGTGCCAGCAGCGGGGGGGGCGGGGTAGGGGAGACCCAGTACTTC	CASSGGGGVGETQYF
TRBV4-2	-	-	TRBJ1-5	TGTGCCAGCAGATGCCTCCAGGGCGGCAATCAGCCCCAGCATTTT	CASRCLQGGNQPQHF
TRBV12-5	-	-	TRBJ1-2	TGTGCTAGTGGTTTGGTACATTTAAACAGGCTCAGAACAGGGCGCTATGGCTACACCTTC	CASGLVHLNRLRTGRYGYTF
TRBV6-1	-	-	TRBJ2-7	TGTGCCAGCAGTGCTTCCGGGACAAACTACGAGCAGTACTTC	CASSASGTNYEQYF
TRBV5-5	TRBD1	-	TRBJ2-3	TGTGCCAGCAGCTCGGGACAGGGAGAGGATACGCAGTATTTT	CASSSGQGEDTQYF
TRBV7-9	-	-	TRBJ2-4	TGTTCCAGCAGCTCCCGGAGGGACATTCAGTACTTC	CSSSSRRDIQYF
TRBV13	TRBD1	-	TRBJ2-7	TGTGCCAGCACCCGGGACAGCTACGAGCAGTACTTC	CASTRDSYEQYF
TRBV5-1	-	-	TRBJ2-5	TGCGCCAGCAGCTTGGCCGCAGGGTCTGAGACCCAGTACTTC	CASSLAAGSETQYF
TRBV2	-	-	TRBJ1-6	TGTGCCAGCAGTGTGGAGGTCTCACCCCTCCACTTT	CASSVEVSPLHF
TRBV4-2	TRBD1	-	TRBJ1-4	TGTGCCAGCAGCCAAGTACCAGCGACAGGGGGCCGTGATGAAAAACTGTTTTTT	CASSQVPATGGRDEKLFF
TRBV12-2	-	-	TRBJ2-3	TGTGCAAGTCGCTTAGCGCCGGCCAAGGGGCCGTCAGATACGCAGTATTTT	CASRLAPAKGPSDTQYF
TRBV6-5	-	-	TRBJ1-3	TGTGCCAGCAGTTACTCGCAGGGGCCGTCTGGAAACACCATATATTTT	CASSYSQGPSGNTIYF
TRBV19	-	-	TRBJ1-5	TGTGCCAGTAACGAGATGTCGTATCAGCCCCAGCATTTT	CASNEMSYQPQHF
TRBV19	-	-	TRBJ2-3	TGTGCCAGTAGTGCCTGGACAGCAGATACGCAGTATTTT	CASSAWTADTQYF
TRBV30	-	-	TRBJ1-1	TGTGCCTGGAGTGACCGGACTGAAGCTTTCTTT	CAWSDRTEAFF
TRBV4-1	-	once	TRBJ2-2	TGCGCCAGCAGCCCGGGGTTAGCCCTCACCCCCACCGGGGAGCTGTTTTTT	CASSPGLALTPTGELFF
TRBV15	-	once	TRBJ2-1	TGTGCCACCAGCAGAGATGGCGGGAACTACAATGAGCAGTTCTTC	CATSRDGGNYNEQFF
TRBV6-1	TRBD1	-	TRBJ2-7	TGTGCCAGCAGGACCTTAGACAGGGTGGACCACGAGCAGTACTTC	CASRTLDRVDHEQYF
TRBV7-8	TRBD1	-	TRBJ2-4	TGTGCCAGCAGCTTACCCGGGACAGACTACAAAAACATTCAGTACTTC	CASSLPGTDYKNIQYF
TRBV28	-	-	TRBJ2-1	TGTGCCAGCAGCTTTGGGGGATCGAGACTAGTTGTTCATGAGCAGTTCTTC	CASSFGGSRLVVHEQFF
TRBV5-1	TRBD1	-	TRBJ2-7	TGCGCCAGCAGCTTACAGGGGCGCGACGAGCAGTACTTC	CASSLQGRDEQYF
TRBV7-9	-	-	TRBJ1-5	TGTGCCAGCAGCTCCCCAGGGTCAGATCAGCCCCAGCATTTT	CASSSPGSDQPQHF
TRBV7-9	-	-	TRBJ2-1	TGTGCCAGCAGCCCCCCCGACAGTGCCTACAATGAGCAGTTCTTC	CASSPPDSAYNEQFF
TRBV14	TRBD1	-	TRBJ2-7	TGTGCCAGCAGCCCTGGACAGGTAGACGAGCAGTACTTC	CASSPGQVDEQYF
TRBV30	TRBD2	-	TRBJ2-3	TGTGCCTGGACGCCGGGACTAGCGGGACCACAAGATACGCAGTATTTT	CAWTPGLAGPQDTQYF
TRBV5-6	-	-	TRBJ1-5	TGTGCCAGCAGCTCGCGCGGGGGCAAGGGCAATCAGCCCCAGCATTTT	CASSSRGGKGNQPQHF
TRBV28	-	-	TRBJ2-2	TGTGCCAGCAGCACCCAGGGTGCGGCTGGCACCGGGGAGCTGTTTTTT	CASSTQGAAGTGELFF
TRBV5-5	-	few	TRBJ1-4	TGTGCCAGCAGCTTTGGGTCGGAGACTAATGAAAAACTGTTTTTT	CASSFGSETNEKLFF
TRBV19	TRBD1	-	TRBJ1-2	TGTGCCAGTAGTATACCTCGGCAGGGGGCACATGGCTACACCTTC	CASSIPRQGAHGYTF
TRBV28	TRBD2	-	TRBJ2-1	TGTGCCAGCAGCCGCCCGGGAGGGCTGGGGAACAATGAGCAGTTCTTC	CASSRPGGLGNNEQFF
TRBV7-9	TRBD1	-	TRBJ1-1	TGTGCCAGCAGCCCACGGACAGGGGTGAACACTGAAGCTTTCTTT	CASSPRTGVNTEAFF